The 10 T cell receptor beta chains below all came from one sample that was sequenced in a study of T cells after somatic rescue of genetic block. The method was immunoSEQ multiplex PCR; TCRdb's version includes in-frame clones alone and lacks a portion of them. The sample carries about 67,000 clones, 90% to 95% recorded once. Sequencing input: peripheral blood mononuclear cells (PBMCs). The receptor source for this set is a man aged 40-50 years.

The chain joins TRBV11-3 to TRBJ2-2; D is possibly TRBD2 (5 bases). The CDR3 length is 14 residues. The ends were cut back, 0 bases at V and 6 bases at J, with 8 bases in the middle. The germline V gene has CDR1 SGHNT and CDR2 YENEEA. The CDR3 DNA is TGTGCCAGCAGCTTAGACCGGGGATCCGGGGAGCTGTTTTTT. Translation: CASSLDRGSGELFF.

The CDR3 here is CASSYSPENYGYTF. The CDR3 DNA reads as TGTGCCAGCAGTTACTCCCCCGAGAACTATGGCTACACCTTC. The chain links TRBV6-6 to TRBJ1-2; D not resolved. The CDR3 is 14 residues long. The germline V gene has CDR1 MNHNY and CDR2 SVGAGI (reference sequence). The V gene lost 0 bases and the J gene lost 2 bases, with 7 bases spanning the gap.

This chain links TRBV7-8 with TRBJ2-4, with a tentative D call TRBD2 (6 bases). V lost 2 bases, J lost 0 bases, and 14 bases lay in between. Germline CDR1 and CDR2: SGHVS and FQNEAQ. The CDR3 totals 17 residues. The CDR3 region has the DNA TGTGCCAGCAGCTTACTGCGGCGGGGTCTAGCCAAAAACATTCAGTACTTC. This codes for CASSLLRRGLAKNIQYF.

This clone showed up just once. The CDR3 protein is CASSTGTGFNEQFF. CDR3 in DNA: TGTGCCAGCAGCACCGGGACAGGTTTCAATGAGCAGTTCTTC. The V gene is TRBV25-1, the J gene TRBJ2-1; 8 bases match TRBD1. CDR1 and CDR2 from the germline V gene are MGHDK and SYGVNS. J was trimmed by 6 bases and V by 6 bases; bases with no gene match: 7. The CDR3 contains 14 residues. Together with reference TRBV25-1 and TRBJ2-1, the CDR3 gives the full variable domain: EADIYQTPRYLVIGTGKKITLECSQTMGHDKMYWYQQDPGMELHLIHYSYGVNSTEKGDLSSESTVSRIRTEHFPLTLESARPSHTSQYLCASSTGTGFNEQFFGPGTRLTVL.

The rearrangement joins TRBV30 to TRBJ1-2; a weak D match, TRBD1 (5 bases). Between the trimmed V and J ends, which lost 3 bases and 0 bases, there was a span of 26 bases. This CDR3 is built from 19 residues. CDR1 and CDR2 (germline): GTSNPN, SVGIG (reference sequence). This CDR3 reads CAWSPLGRGHSKTNYGYTF. CDR3 DNA: TGTGCCTGGAGCCCCCTTGGCCGGGGCCACTCGAAGACTAACTATGGCTACACCTTC. The full variable domain, in which reference TRBV30 and TRBJ1-2 provide the parts outside the CDR3, is SQTIHQWPATLVQPVGSPLSLECTVEGTSNPNLYWYRQAAGRGLQLLFYSVGIGQISSEVPQNLSASRPQDRQFILSSKKLLLSDSGFYLCAWSPLGRGHSKTNYGYTFGSGTRLTVV.

About this clone itself: One end of the junction is discordant with germline, which a read error may explain. J is TRBJ2-5 and V is TRBV6-1; the match to TRBD1 covers 11 bases. The CDR3 spans 15 residues. Germline values: CDR1 MNHNS, CDR2 SASEGT. CDR3 sequence: CASSEGTGGQETQYF. The CDR3 region has the DNA TGTGCCAGCAGCGAAGGGACAGGGGGGCAAGAGACCCAGTACTTC.

This chain links TRBV7-9 with TRBJ2-1, with D perhaps TRBD2 (6 bases). This CDR3 is built from 11 residues. Germline CDR1 and CDR2: SEHNR and FQNEAQ (reference sequence). V was pared by 5 bases and J by 10 bases, with 9 bases between. The CDR3 spells CASSLGGEQFF. In DNA, the CDR3 is TGTGCCAGCAGCCTCGGGGGAGAGCAGTTCTTC.

This clone occurred once. This chain joins TRBV5-4 and TRBJ2-5, with D possibly being TRBD1 or TRBD2 (6 bases each). The V gene lost 0 bases and the J gene lost 7 bases, with 16 bases spanning the gap. CDR1 SGHNT and CDR2 YYREEE come from the germline V gene (reference sequence). The CDR3 covers 15 residues. CDR3: CASSLVGGRPGTQYF. The CDR3 DNA reads as TGTGCCAGCAGCTTGGTCGGGGGCCGCCCCGGGACCCAGTACTTC.

V and J are TRBV5-8 and TRBJ1-5; no reliable D call. Germline V gene data show CDR1 as SGHTS and CDR2 as YDEGEE. The CDR3 runs 15 residues. V lost 5 bases to trimming and J lost 4 bases, with 16 bases between them. The CDR3 nucleotides are TGTGCCAGCAGAACCCCCGGGATCTTAAATCAGCCCCAGCATTTT. Its translation is CASRTPGILNQPQHF. Using reference TRBV5-8 and TRBJ1-5 for the parts outside the CDR3, the full variable domain is EAGVTQSPTHLIKTRGQQATLRCSPISGHTSVYWYQQALGLGLQFLLWYDEGEERNRGNFPPRFSGRQFPNYSSELNVNALELEDSALYLCASRTPGILNQPQHFGDGTRLSIL.

This chain connects TRBV10-1 to TRBJ2-2, with 7 bases identical to TRBD1. The germline gives CDR1 WNHNN, CDR2 SYGVQD (reference sequence). Germline trimming cut 3 bases from V and 5 bases from J; bases unmatched to any gene: 6. The CDR3 is made up of 15 amino acids. Here the CDR3 reads CASSEEGALTGELFF. CDR3 sequence (DNA): TGCGCCAGCAGTGAAGAGGGGGCGCTGACCGGGGAGCTGTTTTTT.